The 25 T cell receptor beta chains below were found in one sample sequenced in a study of CXCR3-negative and CXCR3-positive naive CD8 T cells. Regarding the study as a whole: Naive cells that were CXCR3-positive had more hydrophobic TRB CDR3s (compared with CXCR3-negative naive cells).

TRB cDNA libraries were made by UMI-labeled 5' RACE. TCRdb derives one entry per CDR3 protein from the 5' RACE reads, leaving out DNA. The sample's table shows some 140,000 distinct CDR3 sequences. Their antigens are not known. The sequencing sample was made of naive CXCR3+ CD8+ T cells from blood. Specified subset: CD45RO-CCR7+CD27+CD95- naive CD8+ T cells expressing CXCR3 (TNR3+). The receptors come from a human donor in good health. Some clones in this sample may be carry-over from other donors' samples.

The chain uses TRBV5-4 and TRBJ2-1. Germline V gene sequence: CDR1 SGHNT, CDR2 YYREEE (reference sequence). CDR3 size: 12 residues. The CDR3 loop reads CASSWEKFEQFF.

The chain has TRBV5-4 and TRBJ2-5; TCRdb calls TRBD2, which cannot be checked without DNA. In germline, CDR1 is SGHNT, CDR2 YYREEE (reference sequence). This CDR3 comprises 16 residues. CDR3 protein: CASSSRLLAGAETQYF.

This chain's CDR3 is CASSPTGSVAEAFF. The V gene is TRBV7-3, the J gene TRBJ1-1; TCRdb's D call, TRBD1, is unchecked because there is no DNA. Germline CDR1 reads SGHTA; CDR2 reads FQGTGA. The CDR3 runs 14 residues.

This sequence joins TRBV7-2 and TRBJ2-7; the D call from TCRdb, TRBD2, cannot be confirmed without DNA. Germline CDR1 and CDR2: SGHTA and FQGNSA. The CDR3 extends over 19 amino acids. CDR3: CASSLGSVVLAGGLDEQYF.

CDR3 region: CASSVEGANVLTF. V and J are TRBV9 and TRBJ2-6. This CDR3 is 13 amino acids long. Germline V gene lookup returns CDR1 SGDLS and CDR2 YYNGEE.

The chain recombines TRBV4-1 with TRBJ2-7; TCRdb picks TRBD1, but there is no DNA to check that call. The CDR3 contains 15 residues. Germline V gives CDR1 MGHRA, CDR2 YSYEKL. This chain's CDR3 is CASSQEVGHYYEQYF.

V usage is TRBV5-4 and J usage is TRBJ1-2; TCRdb indicates TRBD1, and absent DNA this call remains unverified. CDR1 SGHNT and CDR2 YYREEE come from the germline V gene (reference sequence). The CDR3 sequence is 13 residues long. The CDR3 spells CASSLGTEGGYTF.

The rearrangement uses TRBV28 and TRBJ2-5; no DNA is available, so the TRBD2 call from TCRdb remains unchecked. Germline-derived CDR1 and CDR2 are MDHEN and SYDVKM. The length of the CDR3 is 17 residues. The CDR3 here is CASSFESGPGRQETQYF.

The V and J genes are TRBV7-9 and TRBJ2-4; lacking DNA, the TRBD1 call made by TCRdb goes unchecked. Germline-derived CDR1 and CDR2 are SEHNR and FQNEAQ (reference sequence). CDR3 length: 17 residues. The CDR3 here is CASSLGPGTGPPGIQYF.

This sequence joins TRBV29-1 and TRBJ2-5. Germline CDR1 is SQVTM and CDR2 is ANQGSEA. This CDR3 contains 11 residues. The CDR3 sequence: CSVEAWETQYF. The variable domain in full, with the rest retrieved from reference TRBV29-1 and TRBJ2-5, is SAVISQKPSRDICQRGTSLTIQCQVDSQVTMMFWYRQQPGQSLTLIATANQGSEATYESGFVIDKFPISRPNLTFSTLTVSNMSPEDSSIYLCSVEAWETQYFGPGTRLLVL.

The genes are TRBV28 and TRBJ1-5; TCRdb reports TRBD1, a call that lacks DNA to check it against. Germline V gene data show CDR1 as MDHEN and CDR2 as SYDVKM. CDR3 length: 13 residues. The CDR3 reads CASLGTENQPQHF.

The chain couples TRBV28 to TRBJ2-1; lacking DNA, the TRBD1 call made by TCRdb goes unchecked. The germline CDR1 and CDR2 sequences are MDHEN and SYDVKM. The CDR3 has 16 residues. The CDR3: CASSPRWGRVTGEQFF.

The chain carries TRBV5-6 and TRBJ1-2; TCRdb calls TRBD1, which cannot be checked without DNA. Germline V gene sequence: CDR1 SGHDT, CDR2 YYEEEE. This CDR3 is built from 13 residues. CDR3 protein: CASSSRTVDGYTF.

This chain joins TRBV7-6 and TRBJ2-1; with no DNA, the TCRdb D assignment of TRBD1 cannot be verified. CDR1 SGHVS and CDR2 FNYEAQ come from the germline V gene. The CDR3 has 13 residues. CDR3 sequence reads: CASSTQGGNEQFF.

The chain recombines TRBV7-9 with TRBJ2-7; TCRdb gives TRBD2 as the D gene, but with no DNA this cannot be confirmed. CDR1 SEHNR and CDR2 FQNEAQ come from the germline V gene (reference sequence). The CDR3 is 16 amino acids. The CDR3 reads CASSLVRDSGNYEQYF. Combining the CDR3 with reference TRBV7-9 and TRBJ2-7 gives the whole variable domain DTGVSQNPRHKITKRGQNVTFRCDPISEHNRLYWYRQTLGQGPEFLTYFQNEAQLEKSRLLSDRFSAERPKGSFSTLEIQRTEQGDSAMYLCASSLVRDSGNYEQYFGPGTRLTVT.

The V and J genes are TRBV12-3 or TRBV12-4 and TRBJ2-5; lacking DNA, the TRBD1 call made by TCRdb goes unchecked. This CDR3 region has 16 residues. The chain's CDR3 is CASRPRDRGFQETQYF.

The J gene is TRBJ2-1, the V gene TRBV3-1; as DNA is missing, the TRBD1 call by TCRdb cannot be tested. The CDR3 has 18 amino acids. Germline V gene sequence: CDR1 LGHDT, CDR2 YNNKEL (reference sequence). The CDR3 protein is CASSQVKDFPGLYNEQFF.

This rearrangement joins TRBV3-1 to TRBJ2-7; TCRdb's D call of TRBD2 is untestable without DNA. CDR1 is LGHDT, CDR2 YNNKEL, per germline (reference sequence). The CDR3 totals 15 residues. The CDR3 here is CASSQLLAGVYEQYF.

The chain employs TRBV28 and TRBJ2-7; the TCRdb D gene call, TRBD1, has no DNA to confirm it. The CDR3 sequence is 16 residues long. Per germline, CDR1 MDHEN and CDR2 SYDVKM. The chain's CDR3 is CASSSYRGAVPYEQYF.

This chain uses TRBV7-9 with TRBJ2-5. Germline V lookup: CDR1 SEHNR, CDR2 FQNEAQ (reference sequence). The CDR3 length is 15 residues. CDR3 amino acids: CASSFARQYQETQYF.

The rearrangement uses TRBV28 and TRBJ2-7. Germline V gene sequence: CDR1 MDHEN, CDR2 SYDVKM. This CDR3 region has 14 residues. The CDR3 region is CASSPLDTSYEQYF.

The chain uses TRBV2 and TRBJ1-2; checking the TCRdb D call of TRBD1 is not possible without DNA. The CDR3 has 13 residues. The germline V gene encodes CDR1 SNHLY and CDR2 FYNNEI. The CDR3 spells CAGSSTGGDGYTF.

The gene calls are TRBV7-9 and TRBJ2-5. CDR1 is SEHNR and CDR2 is FQNEAQ in the germline V gene (reference sequence). CDR3 size: 13 residues. The CDR3 is CASSPDGQETQYF. Filled out from reference TRBV7-9 and TRBJ2-5, the complete variable domain reads DTGVSQNPRHKITKRGQNVTFRCDPISEHNRLYWYRQTLGQGPEFLTYFQNEAQLEKSRLLSDRFSAERPKGSFSTLEIQRTEQGDSAMYLCASSPDGQETQYFGPGTRLLVL.

The chain combines TRBV27 with TRBJ1-2; the D call of TRBD1 rests on TCRdb alone, since no DNA is present to check it. The germline CDR1 and CDR2 sequences are MNHEY and SMNVEV (reference sequence). The CDR3 consists of 14 residues. CDR3 region: CASSPFMGGYGYTF.

V and J are TRBV30 and TRBJ2-7; TCRdb gives TRBD1 as the D gene, but with no DNA this cannot be confirmed. In germline, CDR1 is GTSNPN, CDR2 SVGIG (reference sequence). CDR3 length: 11 amino acids. CDR3 residues: CAWGQNYEQYF.